The present T cell receptor (beta chain) was sequenced within a study of T cell responses to AZD1222 COVID-19 vaccine (TCRdb year 2021). Turning to the overall study: A total of 230 to 250 trial participants underwent TCR sequencing, of whom about 200 had received two doses of AZD1222 and some 26 had received two doses of the MenACWY control vaccine. Trial participants were enrolled by age into subgroups of 18-55, 56-69 and 70-plus years, and 148, 28 and 57 TCR-sequenced participants, respectively, were included in these subgroups. Study-wide conclusions, independent of this receptor: After two AZD1222 doses, both the breadth and the depth of spike-specific TCRs were significantly higher than at day 0 and than in MenACWY recipients. Participants were mostly white British, with more females than males. The authors suggested clonal diversity may have been underestimated. The 56-69-year group was small, and its depth increase did not reach significance, likely because of low power. No day 14 peak-response samples were available, so repertoires were characterized only after the peak T cell response. Reportedly, close to half of the unique spike-specific TCRs recognized epitopes lying outside the regions that are mutated in the B.1.351 and B.1.1.7 variants. Vaccine-associated CD4 TCRs spanned the whole spike protein, with dominant responses in regions 160-218 and 743-854. Only five to seven AZD1222 recipients were SARS-CoV-2 seropositive at baseline, limiting conclusions about previously exposed vaccinees.

The CDR3, cysteine through phenylalanine, is 16 amino acids long. The kept DNA is CDR3 alone, 48 bases in frame from the first base. In the germline V gene (reference sequence), CDR1 corresponds to MNHEY and CDR2 to SMNVEV. Trimming at the junction amounts to 5 bases on V and 8 bases on J, and the germline ends lie 22 bases apart. Comment on this clone: Its recognized antigen is unknown. Nothing much larger sits one base from this clone, and base qualities are not available.

The CDR3 regions of human TCRbeta chains were subjected to immunosequencing. The authors processed their data as follows. TCRs in the repertoires were matched against a reference library of SARS-CoV-2-specific TCRs that had been generated with the MIRA antigen-specificity platform. Breadth was defined as the fraction of unique TCRs that were SARS-CoV-2-associated, and depth was defined as the fraction of total T cells that were SARS-CoV-2-associated. Each spike-specific TCR was assigned to its reactive spike region and to a CD4 or CD8 class using the MIRA data. Log10-transformed breadth and depth values were compared by one-way ANOVA with Sidak's multiple comparisons tests. TCRdb holds this immuneACCESS table with in-frame rearrangements only. Some clones are missing; in checked studies, unresolved V genes explain under half, and the rest has no known cause. V and J calls and clone size come straight from that table; D and trimming were deduced from the DNA. The sample table shows about 120,000 clones, and around 90% are seen once. The ten largest clones capture 4% to 4.5% of the sample.

The time point label, as the study defines it: about 28 days (+/-7) after the second vaccine dose. Explained via the paper, the treatment or condition label denotes: meningococcal conjugate vaccine given as trial control. Samples from vaccinated people were obtained from the UK trials COV001 and COV002, which included a single-blind randomized controlled phase 2/3 trial of AZD1222 (ChAdOx1 nCoV-19) in healthy adults. For TCRbeta chain sequencing, PBMC samples were collected from trial participants at day 0 and at day 28 after the second dose. This specimen consisted of peripheral blood, obtained 28 days after the second dose of the MenACWY control vaccine. This receptor was obtained from an adult who received the MenACWY meningococcal vaccine as a control. Recombination connected TRBV27 to TRBJ2-1; there is no confident call for the D gene. The DNA is as follows: TGTGCCAGCAGTCCTCGTACCCCCCCTCATTCGTATGAGCAGTTCTTC. This translates into CASSPRTPPHSYEQFF.